This TCR beta chain derives from a study of blood T cell repertoires in COVID-19. Here immunoSEQ multiplex PCR was the method, and the copy in TCRdb shows in-frame clones only, minus some. The sample comprises about 130,000 clones, approximately 90% of which are singletons, and about a tenth rests with the top ten. The CDR3 sequence is 12 residues long. Trimming took off 3 bases at V and 9 bases at J, with 10 bases between the two ends. CDR1 is SGDLS, CDR2 YYNGEE, per germline. This receptor was obtained from a man aged 45-60 years with acute or convalescent COVID-19. The V gene is TRBV9, the J gene TRBJ2-1; possible D gene TRBD2, 6 bases. The sequenced material came from peripheral blood. CDR3 amino acids: CASSALATEQFF. The CDR3, as DNA: TGTGCCAGCAGCGCTCTAGCGACTGAGCAGTTCTTC.